Here is one T cell receptor beta chain with its context. The antigen is unknown. With 60 Vbeta and 13 Jbeta primers, the PCR was carried out. Sequenced by immunoSEQ multiplex PCR; TCRdb stores in-frame clones only, minus some. Counted here are some 190,000 clones, 82% occurring once; the ten biggest clones make up about 1.5%. The data originate from a study of cytomegalovirus exposure and HLA in healthy donors. About the research overall: Unique TCRs numbering about 85 million, obtained from HLA-typed donors, made up an early data release.

Study-wide results and limits: Rates of TCR association differed by HLA locus in a later analysis, with DRB1 highest and HLA-C lowest. Analyzed later, most CMV-associated TCR beta chains appeared HLA-restricted. CMV antigen specificity was confirmed in vitro for a few CMV-associated chains.

In germline, CDR1 is MNHEY, CDR2 SVGAGI. This CDR3 spans 16 amino acids. V was clipped by 0 bases and J by 0 bases, with 9 bases between them. The sequenced sample consisted of PBMCs. The clonotype originates from a man in his forties in good health and CMV-seronegative. V gene TRBV6-5 combines with J gene TRBJ2-1; D is possibly TRBD2 (5 bases). The CDR3 nucleotides read TGTGCCAGCAGTTACTCAGGCGGGTTCTCCTACAATGAGCAGTTCTTC. Its protein is CASSYSGGFSYNEQFF.